This T cell receptor beta chain came from a study of blood T cell repertoires in COVID-19. On the study more broadly: From T cells, B-cell-depleted T cells, or PBMCs came the material, which was cDNA or gDNA.

In the authors' workflow: Amplifying reference gene primers gave estimates of nucleated cell counts. The assay was immunoSEQ multiplex PCR, and TCRdb's table has in-frame clones only and misses some. V, J and clone size are those of that table, while D and trimming were read from the DNA. The sample lists hundreds of thousands of clones; around 90% were seen once. J was trimmed by 6 bases and V by 5 bases; bases with no gene match: 4. The CDR3 runs 14 residues. The germline CDR1 and CDR2 sequences are SGHTA and FQGTGA. Sequencing was done on a sample of PBMCs or T cells enriched from blood (not recorded which). This clonotype originated in a man aged 60-69 years who had recovered from COVID-19. The gene calls are TRBV7-3 and TRBJ2-1; 10 nucleotides align to TRBD2. In DNA form, the CDR3 reads TGTGCCAGCAGCCCTAGCGGGAGAAGCAATGAGCAGTTCTTC. Its protein is CASSPSGRSNEQFF.